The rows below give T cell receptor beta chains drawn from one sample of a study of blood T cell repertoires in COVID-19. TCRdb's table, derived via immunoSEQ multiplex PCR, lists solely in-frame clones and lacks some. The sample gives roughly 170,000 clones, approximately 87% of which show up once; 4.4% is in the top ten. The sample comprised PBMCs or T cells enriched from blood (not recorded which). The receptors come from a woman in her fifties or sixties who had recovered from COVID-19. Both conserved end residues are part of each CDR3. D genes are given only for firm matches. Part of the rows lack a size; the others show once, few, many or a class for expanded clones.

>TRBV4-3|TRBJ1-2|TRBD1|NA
TGCGCCAGCAGCCAAGAAATGAGACAGGGTGCGGGGGGCTACACCTTC
CASSQEMRQGAGGYTF
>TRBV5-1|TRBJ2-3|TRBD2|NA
TGCGCCAGCAGCTTGGGAGCGGGGTCCACAGATACGCAGTATTTT
CASSLGAGSTDTQYF
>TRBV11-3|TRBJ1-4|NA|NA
TGTGCCAGCAGCCCAGGGACATCGCCCCATAATGAAAAACTGTTTTTT
CASSPGTSPHNEKLFF
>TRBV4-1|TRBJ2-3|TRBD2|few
TGCGCCAGCAGCCAAGAGACTAGCGGGTACACAAATCAGTATTTT
CASSQETSGYTNQYF
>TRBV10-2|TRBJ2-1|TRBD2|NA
TGCGCCAGCAGTGAGTCCACCAGACTAGCGGGAGGGCCTGACTACAATGAGCAGTTCTTC
CASSESTRLAGGPDYNEQFF
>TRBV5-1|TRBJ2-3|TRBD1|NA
TGCGCCAGCAGCCTAGAACAGGGGGTGGATTGGACAGATACGCAGTATTTT
CASSLEQGVDWTDTQYF
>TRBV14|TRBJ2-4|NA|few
TGTGCCAGCAGCCCGACCGGAGAGGAGTTACCCCCACAGTACTTC
CASSPTGEELPPQYF
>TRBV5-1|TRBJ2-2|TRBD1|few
TGCGCCAGCAGCTGGACCCAAAACGACAGGGGCCGGGCCACCGGGGAGCTGTTTTTT
CASSWTQNDRGRATGELFF
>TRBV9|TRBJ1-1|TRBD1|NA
TGTGCCAGCAGCGTAGGGACAGGGATTTCATACGAAGCTTTCTTT
CASSVGTGISYEAFF
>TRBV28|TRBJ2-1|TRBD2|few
TGTGCCAGCAGTAAAGGAACGGGGGGGCCAAATGAGCAGTTCTTC
CASSKGTGGPNEQFF
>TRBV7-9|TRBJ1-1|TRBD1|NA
TGTGCCAGCAGATTCCCGGGACAGGGGTTGGGCACTGAAGCTTTCTTT
CASRFPGQGLGTEAFF
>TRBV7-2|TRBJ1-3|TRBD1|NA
TGTGCCAGCAGCCCTTCGGGACAGGGGTTGAACACCATATATTTT
CASSPSGQGLNTIYF
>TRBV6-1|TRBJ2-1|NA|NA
TGTGCCAGCAGTGAAGGCCAGGGCCCCTACAATGAGCAGTTCTTC
CASSEGQGPYNEQFF
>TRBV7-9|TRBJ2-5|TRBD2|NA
TGTGCCAGCAGCTTGGGTCGGGAGGGAGAGACCCAGTACTTC
CASSLGREGETQYF
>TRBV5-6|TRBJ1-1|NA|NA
TGTGCCAGCAGCTCCCCGGGTTACGCTGAAGCTTTCTTT
CASSSPGYAEAFF
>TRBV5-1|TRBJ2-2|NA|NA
TGCGCCAGCAGCTTGGGACGGGGCACCGGGGAGCTGTTTTTT
CASSLGRGTGELFF
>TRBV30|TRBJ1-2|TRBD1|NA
TGTGCCTGGAGTAGGGGACAGGGGGACTATGGCTACACCTTC
CAWSRGQGDYGYTF
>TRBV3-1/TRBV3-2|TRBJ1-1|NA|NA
TGTGCCAGCAGCCACGCCAGCGGGGATGGGGCCACTGAAGCTTTCTTT
CASSHASGDGATEAFF